This paragraph covers one TCR beta chain sequence. This clonotype was observed at least ten times. Its recognized antigen is unknown. The record has no base qualities; no much larger clone is one base away. The sample originates from a study of regulatory T cells in long-lasting Graves disease (dated by TCRdb to about 2021). Some background on the complete study: Antithyroid drugs had been taken for less than 3 months by newly diagnosed Graves' disease patients. This study used TCR sequencing and RNA sequencing of peripheral blood to compare persistent Graves' disease patients against newly diagnosed Graves' disease patients. The study took place in China and was registered as a clinical trial. TCR sequencing covered 13 persistent and approximately 20 newly diagnosed Graves' disease patients, 33 samples in total. Overall study outcomes, separate from this receptor: Persistent disease showed preferential use of TRBV28, TRBJ1-2 and TRBJ2-5, whereas newly diagnosed disease favored TRBV20-1 and TRBJ2-1. As a limitation, the authors acknowledged that the small sample size may reduce accuracy. Persistent patients shared more public clonotypes among themselves (around 2,700) than newly diagnosed patients did (over 950). Sequencing and analysis were limited to the TCR beta chain. Compared with newly diagnosed patients, persistent Graves' disease patients had lower TCR Shannon entropy and fewer highly expanded clones, which suggests clonal expansion. Because the primary lesion, thyroid tissue, could not be accessed, the study looked at peripheral blood alone.

This specimen's time point label, per the study, means: newly diagnosed GD, antithyroid drugs for less than 3 months. For both TCR sequencing and RNA sequencing, RNA was extracted from PBMCs using TRIzol. The diagnosis of Graves' disease followed American Thyroid Association guidelines. Patients were recruited from an endocrinology department in Xi'an, China. Each patient gave around 9 milliliters of peripheral blood, collected in an EDTA anticoagulant tube. Ficoll Paque Plus density gradient separation was used to isolate PBMCs, and no additional T cell sorting was done. RNA quality was checked with an Agilent 2100 Bioanalyzer and agarose gel, and concentration with a NanoDrop 2000. The CDR3 holds 14 amino acids from the cysteine to the phenylalanine. Solely the CDR3 DNA is kept, with 42 bases framed from the first base. V has 8 bases trimmed and J has 0 bases trimmed; junction bases matching no gene number 6.

Library construction relied on multiplex PCR. Sequencing was performed on an Illumina HiSeq 4000. CDR3 regions were amplified by Arm-PCR with iRepertoire HTBI primers to construct TCR beta libraries. Before sequencing, the PCR products underwent gel purification. Under the source paper's analysis protocol: Gene usage analysis of CDR3 amino acid clonotypes relied on the approximately 60 TRBV and about 15 TRBJ segments identified across samples. Filtered high-quality paired reads were merged into contigs using COPE and FqMerger. BLAST was used to align contigs to the IMGT TRBV, TRBD and TRBJ reference genes, and CDR3 was defined following IMGT. Clonotypes above 0.1% frequency were classified as highly expanded clones. Shannon entropy was used to measure repertoire diversity, and the Gini coefficient was used to measure V-J evenness. Clonotypes shared by more than one individual were considered public. TCRdb reworked the public reads: Q25 trimming with fastp, MiXCR clone assembly, productive beta chains retained. Rows are unified per CDR3 protein, each entry keeping the most common DNA and genes. In this record, the V and J calls reflect TCRdb's handling and not the investigators' own analysis. Within this sample are over 400,000 distinct CDR3 sequences, with around 13% of them counted one time only. Of the sample, around a sixth falls within the top ten clones.

This sample was shared with a second study, whose subject was T cells in Graves' hyperthyroidism and ophthalmopathy. The second study's paper adds: Graves' hyperthyroidism was defined as stable when no progression to ophthalmopathy occurred over 18 months of follow-up. The hyperthyroidism patients were between 18 and 65 years old and newly diagnosed, with a disease duration of less than 2 months. Exclusion was applied to patients with uncontrolled infections, other autoimmune diseases, pregnancy or lactation. Diagnoses were established on the basis of clinical symptoms, serum thyroxine and TRAb, thyroid ultrasound, and orbital computed tomography. The first round of RT-PCR for the TCR CDR3 was performed with the HTBI primer set and the Qiagen OneStep RT-PCR kit. Most expanded thyroid clonotypes (frequency above 0.001) were also detected in blood, suggesting blood repertoires may reflect thyroid immune responses. A 13 V-J signature model separated ophthalmopathy from stable hyperthyroidism, with around 90% sensitivity and 81.08% specificity in cross-validation and 80%/75% in testing. In validation, progression to ophthalmopathy was predicted by the model with 55% to 71% sensitivity and roughly 72% specificity, a median of about 6.4 months before onset. A discovery cohort of roughly 100 patients, approximately 44 with Graves' ophthalmopathy and about 58 with stable Graves' hyperthyroidism, was used to find distinguishing TCR V-J signatures. Prospective prediction of ophthalmopathy was tested in an independent validation cohort of approximately 18 hyperthyroidism patients and 17 patients who later progressed to ophthalmopathy. The 90 or so discovery patients were randomly split 7:3 into training and test sets. The study also compared thyroid tissue and blood T-cell repertoires from several Graves' hyperthyroidism patients. Following sampling, methimazole starting at 30 mg daily was given to hyperthyroidism patients, and high-dose intravenous methylprednisolone was given to ophthalmopathy patients. Libraries were constructed in a second round of multiplex PCR, after which size selection and purification were carried out. Sequencing of the libraries was done on an Illumina HiSeq2000 using paired-end 100 bp reads. SOAPnuke was used to process the raw data, throwing out any read that contained adapters or uncalled bases, had a mean Phred below 15, or lacked an exact constant-primer or identifier match. High-quality paired reads were merged with COPE v1.2.5, and unique nucleotide sequences were defined as clonotypes. MiTCR v1.1 was used to align clonotypes to the IMGT TRBV, TRBD and TRBJ reference segments. The analysis was restricted to V-J combinations with a frequency above 0.0001, which together covered 99% to 99.2% of the repertoires. A TCS score was defined as the ratio of F50 (clonal expansion) to E x V (chaos), with BLOSUM62-based TCRdist applied between CDR3 peptides within each V-J. Welch's t-statistics and random forest reduced some 510 V-J features to some 14, which were used in a naive Bayes classifier (R e1071). Sample size was not statistically predetermined, and investigators were not blinded to group allocation. The paper reports TCR Vbeta CDR3 sequencing of approximately 140 peripheral blood samples: 40 or so ophthalmopathy, fewer than 85 hyperthyroidism and 17 progressor patients.

The sample consisted of peripheral blood mononuclear cells (PBMCs), taken at new diagnosis, from a patient treated with antithyroid drugs. The chain joins TRBV12-3 or TRBV12-4 to TRBJ1-1; 7 central bases correspond to TRBD1. This clonotype was obtained from a woman aged 45-59 years with Graves disease. Donor details come from another sample of the same person, matched by shared clones. The sequence in DNA is TGTGCCAGCTCACCCACAGGGGTGAACACTGAAGCTTTCTTT. Translated, this is CASSPTGVNTEAFF.